This T cell receptor beta chain was recovered during a study of OX40 agonist ivuxolimab in advanced cancers. Method: immunoSEQ multiplex PCR; TCRdb's copy keeps in-frame clones and lacks some. The table includes about 72,000 clones, around nine tenths detected once. The source was CD4+ or CD8+ T cells sorted from blood, collected in a trial of the OX40 agonist ivuxolimab. This receptor was identified in an adult with an advanced solid tumor such as melanoma, head and neck, liver or kidney cancer.

The CDR3 DNA reads as TGTGCCAGCAGTTGGAGGGCGCCGAGCGTCCTGACTTTC. Its translation: CASSWRAPSVLTF. V gene TRBV27 combines with J gene TRBJ2-6; TRBD2 is a possible D gene (6 bases). The CDR3 spans 13 residues. Per the germline V gene, CDR1 is MNHEY and CDR2 is SMNVEV (reference sequence). V lost 4 bases and J lost 12, with 13 bases in between.